The rows below give T cell receptor beta chains drawn from one sample of a study of blood T cell repertoires in COVID-19. Produced via immunoSEQ multiplex PCR; TCRdb's table is partial and in-frame only. Among about 320,000 clones listed, 70% to 90% were seen once. The specimen sequenced was peripheral blood. The receptors here all came from a human donor in a cohort sampled during active COVID-19. CDR3s include the opening cysteine and the closing phenylalanine or tryptophan. A D gene is named only where the DNA matches it firmly. For some rows the clone size is stated as once, few or many, or as a class when expanded; others skip it.

>TRBJ1-4|TRBV11-2|.|.
TGTGCCAGCAGCCCACGGACCCGAGGGGAAAAACTGTTTTTT
CASSPRTRGEKLFF
>TRBJ1-5|TRBV3-1/TRBV3-2|.|.
TGTGCCAGCAGCCCCGGCGGGCAGCCCCAGCATTTT
CASSPGGQPQHF
>TRBJ1-1|TRBV18|.|.
TGTGCCAGCTCACCACGCCTGAGCACTGAAGCTTTCTTT
CASSPRLSTEAFF
>TRBJ2-7|TRBV5-6|TRBD2|.
TGTGCCAGCAGCCATAGCCCTAGCGGGGGGAACTACGAGCAGTACTTC
CASSHSPSGGNYEQYF
>TRBJ1-3|TRBV19|TRBD1|.
TGTGCCAGTGGCCGGGACAGGGCCGGAAACACCATATATTTT
CASGRDRAGNTIYF
>TRBJ1-1|TRBV12-5|.|few
TGTGCTAGTGGTTCCGGGAACACTGAAGCTTTCTTT
CASGSGNTEAFF
>TRBJ2-2|TRBV19|TRBD1|.
TGTGCCAGCTCGGACAGGGGTAGGACCGGGGAGCTGTTTTTT
CASSDRGRTGELFF
>TRBJ1-5|TRBV5-1|TRBD1|.
TGCGCCAGCAGCTCGGGGGACAGTGGCAATCAGCCCCAGCATTTT
CASSSGDSGNQPQHF
>TRBJ1-2|TRBV6-5|.|.
TGTGCCAGCAGGTCTGTTCGGGACTCCTACGCCTTC
CASRSVRDSYAF
>TRBJ2-3|TRBV7-3|.|few
TGTGCCAGCAGCTTAACACCAGGGAAGGCAGATACGCAGTATTTT
CASSLTPGKADTQYF
>TRBJ2-7|TRBV18|TRBD1|many
TGTGCCAGCTCACCAGCAGGGACAGGCGACGAGCAGTACTTC
CASSPAGTGDEQYF
>TRBJ1-2|TRBV5-1|.|.
TGCGCCAGCAGCTTTACCCCGGAATTAAACAGGGATGGCTACACCTTC
CASSFTPELNRDGYTF
>TRBJ1-2|TRBV27|.|once
TGTGCCAGCAGTCTTCGGGACTCCGGCTATGGCTACACCTTC
CASSLRDSGYGYTF
>TRBJ2-1|TRBV20-1|.|.
TGCAGTGCGGCTCCCGGGACAGAGCAGTTCTTC
CSAAPGTEQFF
>TRBJ1-4|TRBV10-2|.|.
TGCGCCAGCAGTGAGTGGCAGGGAAAAAATGAAAAACTGTTTTTT
CASSEWQGKNEKLFF
>TRBJ2-6|TRBV5-4|TRBD1|.
TGTGCCAGCAGCCCCAGGGACAGGGGCTCTGGGGCCAACGTCCTGACTTTC
CASSPRDRGSGANVLTF
>TRBJ1-5|TRBV5-1|TRBD1|few
TGCGCCAGCAGCTCGGGACAGGGCAATCAGCCCCAGCATTTT
CASSSGQGNQPQHF